What follows is one T cell receptor (beta chain) and its context. Its antigen remains unknown. This sample was taken from a study of blood T cells in healthy people across ages. Whole-study findings and limits: The long-lived group displayed more naive CD4+ cells, plus higher diversity, than the aged donors did.

Germline assignment: CDR1 SGHRS and CDR2 YFSETQ. CDR3 size: 16 residues. Trimming took off 2 bases at V and 0 bases at J, with 13 bases between the two ends. A second roughly 7 to 11 cycle PCR used barcoded and J-beta primers. The template-switch adaptor was a 5' adaptor with 12 random nucleotides. It tagged each cDNA molecule. TCRdb re-called the 5' RACE reads through MiXCR, storing one row per CDR3 protein. Of about 780,000 distinct CDR3 sequences listed, more than 25% were seen once; the top ten hold under 3%. Separately, the same data were catalogued under a study of T cells of mothers and their children.

The gene calls are TRBV5-1 and TRBJ2-3; D could derive from TRBD1 or TRBD2 (5 bases each). The sequenced sample consisted of blood. This clonotype was obtained from a boy between 10 and 17 years old in good health. The CDR3 here is CASSFQGEPSTDTQYF. The DNA of the CDR3 is TGCGCCAGCAGCTTCCAGGGAGAACCTAGCACAGATACGCAGTATTTT.